Shown below are 3 T cell receptor beta chains from a single sample sequenced in a study of vaccination effects on CD4 cells after COVID-19. These receptors' antigens are unknown. Sequencing used immunoSEQ multiplex PCR; TCRdb keeps in-frame clones, though not all of them. The table shows some 23,000 clones, with around 69% occurring only once. Before any sequencing was done, the ViraFEST assay used viral peptide pools to expand antigen-specific CD4+ T cells. It was after around eleven days of culture that CD4+ T cells were isolated. Everyone in the study got two shots of either the BNT162b2 or mRNA-1273 vaccine. Source: CD4+ T cells from PBMCs cultured with HCoV-229E spike peptides, taken after COVID-19 vaccination. These receptors were obtained from a human donor who received a COVID-19 vaccine.

The chain combines TRBV12-3 or TRBV12-4 with TRBJ2-2; D call uncertain. The CDR3 extends over 13 amino acids. Trimming stripped 5 bases from V and 6 bases from J, with 10 bases between. CDR3 sequence reads: CASSLGYPGELFF. For the CDR3, the DNA is TGTGCCAGCAGTCTCGGTTACCCCGGGGAGCTGTTTTTT.

CDR3 sequence: CASTETAYEQYF. The DNA for the CDR3 is TGTGCCAGCACCGAGACGGCGTACGAGCAGTACTTC. This rearrangement joins TRBV6-5 to TRBJ2-7; D is unclear. Trimming cost V 7 bases and J 4 bases, with 11 bases left between them. The CDR3 has 12 amino acids. Germline CDR1 is MNHEY and CDR2 is SVGAGI.

The chain links TRBV15 to TRBJ2-3; tentatively, D is TRBD2 (7 bases). The CDR3 runs 12 residues. V lost 11 bases, J lost 6 bases, and 15 bases lay in between. Germline CDR1 reads LNHNV; CDR2 reads YYDKDF (reference sequence). The CDR3 region has the DNA TGTGCCCGGAGGGGGAGGGGGGATACGCAGTATTTT. Translated: CARRGRGDTQYF.